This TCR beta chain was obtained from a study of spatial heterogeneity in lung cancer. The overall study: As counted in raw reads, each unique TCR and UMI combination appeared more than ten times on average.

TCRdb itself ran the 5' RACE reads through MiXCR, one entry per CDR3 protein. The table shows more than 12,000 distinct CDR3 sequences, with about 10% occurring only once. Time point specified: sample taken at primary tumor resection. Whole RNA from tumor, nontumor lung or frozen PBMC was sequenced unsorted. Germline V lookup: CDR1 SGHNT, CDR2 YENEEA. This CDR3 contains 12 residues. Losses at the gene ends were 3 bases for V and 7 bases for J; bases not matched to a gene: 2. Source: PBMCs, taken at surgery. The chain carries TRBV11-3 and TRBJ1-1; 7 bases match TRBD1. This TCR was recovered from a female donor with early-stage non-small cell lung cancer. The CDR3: CASSFQGGEAFF. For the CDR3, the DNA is TGTGCCAGCAGCTTCCAGGGGGGTGAAGCTTTCTTT.